Listed here are 24 T cell receptor beta chains from one sample, sequenced in a study of T cells in localized non-small cell lung cancer. This table comes from immunoSEQ multiplex PCR, and its TCRdb copy is limited to in-frame clones, with some not included. The sample lists roughly 33,000 clones; roughly 86% were seen once. Sequencing was performed on peripheral blood, taken before any cancer treatment. Receptor source: a woman aged 35-75 years with stage I lung adenocarcinoma.

This clone was recorded only once. The gene calls are TRBV4-1 and TRBJ1-1; weak D call: TRBD1 (5 bases). The germline gives CDR1 MGHRA, CDR2 YSYEKL. The CDR3 has 15 residues. V lost 1 base and J 5 bases, leaving 14 bases between the germline ends. The DNA of the CDR3 is TGCGCCAGCAGCCAAGGCAGGGCCCCCAGGACTGAAGCTTTCTTT. Translated: CASSQGRAPRTEAFF.

The chain employs TRBV7-6 and TRBJ2-7; no firm D call. With 5 bases removed from V and 0 bases from J, the gap between germline ends came to 2 bases. This CDR3 comprises 11 residues. Germline CDR1 and CDR2: SGHVS and FNYEAQ. The CDR3 reads CASSTSYEQYF. The CDR3 DNA sequence: TGTGCCAGCAGCACCTCCTACGAGCAGTACTTC. The variable domain in full, with the rest retrieved from reference TRBV7-6 and TRBJ2-7, is GAGVSQSPRYKVTKRGQDVALRCDPISGHVSLYWYRQALGQGPEFLTYFNYEAQQDKSGLPNDRFSAERPEGSISTLTIQRTEQRDSAMYRCASSTSYEQYFGPGTRLTVT.

This clone was seen only once. The genes are TRBV7-9 and TRBJ2-2; unclear D gene. Germline assignment: CDR1 SEHNR and CDR2 FQNEAQ (reference sequence). The ends were cut back, 0 bases at V and 2 bases at J, with 16 bases in the middle. The CDR3 has 18 amino acids. This CDR3 reads CASSLANASPSNTGELFF. As DNA, the CDR3 is TGTGCCAGCAGCTTAGCGAATGCGAGTCCTTCCAACACCGGGGAGCTGTTTTTT.

This chain connects TRBV5-1 to TRBJ2-3; 9 positions agree with TRBD2. Looked up from germline, CDR1 is SGHRS and CDR2 is YFSETQ. Trimming removed 1 base from V and 2 bases from J; junction bases left unmatched: 5. This CDR3 is 16 amino acids long. Here the CDR3 DNA reads TGCGCCAGCAGCTTGATAGCGGGGGTCAACACAGATACGCAGTATTTT. Translated, it gives CASSLIAGVNTDTQYF.

The chain carries TRBV7-8 and TRBJ2-7; 8 bases fit TRBD2. There are 15 residues in the CDR3. Losses at the gene ends were 5 bases for V and 0 bases for J; bases not matched to a gene: 6. Germline V gene lookup returns CDR1 SGHVS and CDR2 FQNEAQ. CDR3 amino acids: CASSPSGGSSYEQYF. The CDR3 DNA is TGTGCCAGCAGCCCGAGCGGGGGAAGCTCCTACGAGCAGTACTTC.

By share of the sample, this clone is medium-sized (0.01 to 0.1%). The gene calls are TRBV10-1 and TRBJ1-4; no clear D gene. The length of the CDR3 is 13 residues. In germline, CDR1 is WNHNN, CDR2 SYGVQD (reference sequence). Trimming shortened V by 2 bases and J by 7 bases, and 8 bases separated the two germline ends. The DNA of the CDR3 is TGCGCCAGCAGTGAGGGCCCTAGTGAAAAACTGTTTTTT. It codes for CASSEGPSEKLFF.

This clone has a single count. This chain joins TRBV19 and TRBJ1-5; 9 bases are shared with TRBD1. The CDR3 length is 15 residues. The junction had 5 bases not matched to a gene; V was cut back by 6 bases and J by 2 bases. Germline CDR1 is LNHDA and CDR2 is SQIVND (reference sequence). CDR3 region: CASRGGQGGNQPQHF. The CDR3 coding sequence is TGTGCCAGTAGGGGGGGACAGGGAGGCAATCAGCCCCAGCATTTT.

V and J are TRBV19 and TRBJ1-4; 10 nucleotides agree with TRBD1. Germline CDR1 and CDR2: LNHDA and SQIVND (reference sequence). The CDR3 length is 18 residues. Unmatched junction bases numbered 9, after V lost 5 bases and J lost 0 bases. This CDR3 reads CASSLTGTGVATNEKLFF. The CDR3 DNA reads as TGTGCCAGTAGTTTGACCGGGACAGGGGTAGCAACTAATGAAAAACTGTTTTTT.

V usage is TRBV5-3 and J usage is TRBJ1-2; D not certain. TRBV5-3 falls under the ORF class, with uncertain function. Trimming cost V 3 bases and J 1 base, with 13 bases left between them. The CDR3 consists of 15 residues. The CDR3 loop reads CARSWAGPFNYGYTF. In DNA, the CDR3 is TGTGCCAGAAGCTGGGCGGGTCCTTTTAACTATGGCTACACCTTC.

The chain has TRBV4-3 and TRBJ1-2; the D is unclear. CDR3 length: 18 amino acids. Between the trimmed V and J ends, which lost 0 bases and 1 base, there was a span of 18 bases. Looked up from germline, CDR1 is LGHNA and CDR2 is YSLEER. CDR3 DNA: TGCGCCAGCAGCCAAGATCGGAGTGGTGGCCATCTTAACTATGGCTACACCTTC. Amino acids: CASSQDRSGGHLNYGYTF.

The CDR3 loop reads CASSYYRGGAPQHF. The CDR3 DNA reads TGTGCCAGCAGTTACTACAGGGGAGGGGCGCCCCAGCATTTT. This chain joins TRBV6-5 and TRBJ1-5, with 7 bases that match TRBD1. Germline-derived CDR1 and CDR2 are MNHEY and SVGAGI. The CDR3 sequence is 14 residues long. The V segment lost 1 base and the J segment 9 bases; nucleotides outside the gene matches: 6.

The V call is TRBV10-2, the J call TRBJ1-2; D may be TRBD1 (6 bases). The CDR3 has 15 amino acids. Trimming shortened V by 7 bases and J by 4 bases, and 19 bases separated the two germline ends. Germline values: CDR1 WSHSY, CDR2 SAAADI. CDR3 protein: CASKQIGGSGYGYTF. CDR3 in DNA: TGCGCCAGCAAGCAGATCGGGGGCTCGGGCTATGGCTACACCTTC.

V is TRBV11-3 and J is TRBJ2-7; the D is unclear. This CDR3 spans 16 amino acids. The germline gives CDR1 SGHNT, CDR2 YENEEA. V dropped 3 bases and J dropped 4 bases, with 19 bases sitting between them. CDR3 loop: CASSFYFGEKGYEQYF. In DNA, the CDR3 is TGTGCCAGCAGCTTTTATTTCGGCGAGAAAGGGTACGAGCAGTACTTC.

V is TRBV6-4 and J is TRBJ2-3; 8 nucleotides agree with TRBD2. The CDR3 sequence is 15 residues long. Germline assignment: CDR1 MRHNA and CDR2 SNTAGT. After removal of 6 bases from V and 0 bases from J, the junction contained 5 bases not matched to a gene. The CDR3 is CASRHRGGSTDTQYF. CDR3 bases: TGTGCCAGCAGACACCGGGGGGGGAGCACAGATACGCAGTATTTT.

This clone appeared a few times. CDR3 loop: CASSLGGMAQPQHF. CDR3 in DNA: TGTGCCAGCAGCTTGGGGGGGATGGCTCAGCCCCAGCATTTT. The chain employs TRBV7-3 and TRBJ1-5, with D possibly matching TRBD1 (5 bases). CDR1 is SGHTA and CDR2 is FQGTGA in the germline V gene. The CDR3 extends over 14 amino acids. Deletions cut 3 bases from V and 6 bases from J, with 12 bases between. Drawing the rest from reference TRBV7-3 and TRBJ1-5, the complete variable domain is GAGVSQTPSNKVTEKGKYVELRCDPISGHTALYWYRQSLGQGPEFLIYFQGTGAADDSGLPNDRFFAVRPEGSVSTLKIQRTERGDSAVYLCASSLGGMAQPQHFGDGTRLSIL.

The chain couples TRBV4-2 to TRBJ1-5, with D unclear. Germline CDR1 and CDR2: LGHNA and YNFKEQ. There are 16 residues in the CDR3. With 0 bases removed from V and 10 bases from J, the gap between germline ends came to 19 bases. CDR3 sequence: CASSQDYRGGSDPQHF. The CDR3 nucleotides are TGTGCCAGCAGCCAAGATTATCGTGGCGGGAGTGACCCCCAGCATTTT.

The chain has TRBV7-6 and TRBJ2-2; D perhaps matches TRBD2 (5 bases). The CDR3 sequence is 14 residues long. The germline V gene encodes CDR1 SGHVS and CDR2 FNYEAQ. V shed 2 bases and J shed 5 bases, with 9 bases lying between them. Written as DNA, the CDR3 is TGTGCCAGCAGCTTATCTGGCGGGACCGGGGAGCTGTTTTTT. Protein sequence: CASSLSGGTGELFF. Variable domain in full (rest from reference TRBV7-6 and TRBJ2-2): GAGVSQSPRYKVTKRGQDVALRCDPISGHVSLYWYRQALGQGPEFLTYFNYEAQQDKSGLPNDRFSAERPEGSISTLTIQRTEQRDSAMYRCASSLSGGTGELFFGEGSRLTVL.

As DNA, the CDR3 is TGTGCCAGCAGTACGTGGACAGGGGGCAATCAGCCCCAGCATTTT. It encodes CASSTWTGGNQPQHF. V usage is TRBV6-1 and J usage is TRBJ1-5, with TRBD1 matching 9 bases. The germline CDR1 and CDR2 sequences are MNHNS and SASEGT. The CDR3 sequence is 15 residues long. The V and J ends lost 5 bases and 2 bases, in that order; junction bases with no gene match: 4.

The chain has TRBV30 and TRBJ1-1, with D uncertain. V lost 0 bases and J lost 4, with 3 bases in between. Germline V gene lookup returns CDR1 GTSNPN and CDR2 SVGIG (reference sequence). There are 11 residues in the CDR3. In nucleotides, the CDR3 is TGTGCCTGGAGTGTTGGCACTGAAGCTTTCTTT. The encoded protein is CAWSVGTEAFF.

The rearrangement uses TRBV11-3 and TRBJ2-1; D not certain. V was clipped by 1 base and J by 6 bases, with 7 bases between them. The germline V gene encodes CDR1 SGHNT and CDR2 YENEEA. This CDR3 comprises 13 residues. The CDR3 loop reads CASSLANPNEQFF. CDR3 in DNA: TGTGCCAGCAGCTTAGCGAATCCCAATGAGCAGTTCTTC.

This sequence joins TRBV19 and TRBJ1-4; 8 bases align to TRBD1. This CDR3 has 15 amino acids. Trimming removed 5 bases from V and 8 bases from J; junction bases left unmatched: 10. Germline V gives CDR1 LNHDA, CDR2 SQIVND (reference sequence). CDR3 bases: TGTGCCAGTAGTGCGGACAGGGTTTCGAAGGAAAAACTGTTTTTT. Protein: CASSADRVSKEKLFF.

This clone has just a few counts. The chain carries TRBV9 and TRBJ2-7; 12 bases map to TRBD2. V dropped 4 bases and J dropped 5; count of bases not matched to a gene: 7. CDR3 length: 15 amino acids. Looked up from germline, CDR1 is SGDLS and CDR2 is YYNGEE. CDR3 loop: CASSSGTSGLDEQYF. For the CDR3, the DNA is TGTGCCAGCAGCTCCGGGACTAGCGGGCTAGACGAGCAGTACTTC.

The V call is TRBV6-5, the J call TRBJ1-6; D is uncertain. V lost 7 bases, J lost 9 bases, and 13 bases lay in between. The CDR3 runs 13 residues. Germline V gene data show CDR1 as MNHEY and CDR2 as SVGAGI. The CDR3 coding sequence is TGTGCCAGCACCCACCCGCGGGGTTCACCCCTCCACTTT. Translated: CASTHPRGSPLHF.

The rearrangement links TRBV19 to TRBJ1-2, with 8 bases aligning to TRBD1. The ends lost 2 bases at V and 2 bases at J; junction bases unmatched: 4. CDR3 length: 15 residues. Per germline, CDR1 LNHDA and CDR2 SQIVND (reference sequence). The chain's CDR3 is CASSIPRTGNYGYTF. CDR3 nucleotide sequence: TGTGCCAGTAGTATACCCCGGACAGGGAACTATGGCTACACCTTC.